The 20 T cell receptor beta chains reported below all come from one sample, sequenced in a study of T-cell memory formation after mild COVID-19 (dated by TCRdb to the early 2020s). Libraries came from 5' RACE. The sequencer listed for this sample is Illumina NovaSeq 6000. TCRdb passed the public sequencing reads through fastp at Q25 and MiXCR, retaining productive beta sequences. Each record represents a unique CDR3 protein, reported with the most common genes and DNA among its rows. The sample table records hundreds of thousands of distinct CDR3 sequences; about 18% of these occur just once. The top ten hold 8.1% of the sample. Sequenced material: PBMCs or a T cell subset sorted from them (not recorded which). These receptors all come from an adult woman who had mild COVID-19 (a few samples of this study predate the infection). The sample titles of this study are shuffled in the database, so cell type and time point are left out; the donor was told from shared clones.

This clonotype was detected only a few times. The chain recombines TRBV20-1 with TRBJ2-5; D may be TRBD2 (5 bases). CDR1 and CDR2 from the germline V gene are DFQATT and SNEGSKA (reference sequence). V lost 3 bases and J lost 5, with 16 bases in between. This CDR3 is 14 amino acids long. CDR3 in DNA: TGCAGTGCTAGGCCCGGGCCACCGGGGGAGACCCAGTACTTC. It is translated as CSARPGPPGETQYF.

The chain combines TRBV29-1 with TRBJ1-2, with unresolved D. Trimming took 7 bases from V and 3 from J, leaving 12 bases between them. The CDR3 contains 12 residues. CDR1 SQVTM and CDR2 ANQGSEA come from the germline V gene. The CDR3 sequence: CSARKRDYGYTF. In DNA, the CDR3 is TGCAGCGCCCGAAAACGAGACTATGGCTACACCTTC.

This clonotype showed up just a few times. Written as DNA, the CDR3 is TGTGCCAGCAGCCGAGAGAGGGATCAGCCCCAGCATTTT. This sequence encodes CASSRERDQPQHF. The V gene is TRBV12-3 or TRBV12-4, the J gene TRBJ1-5; D call uncertain. The length of the CDR3 is 13 residues. Trimming took off 6 bases at V and 5 bases at J, with 11 bases between the two ends.

This chain uses TRBV9 with TRBJ1-1, with 7 bases fitting TRBD1. This CDR3 contains 16 residues. V lost 3 bases, J lost 2 bases, and 10 bases stayed unmatched. CDR1 is SGDLS, CDR2 YYNGEE, per germline. In DNA, the CDR3 is TGTGCCAGCAGCGCGGGGGTCAACAGGGGAAACACTGAAGCTTTCTTT. Translated: CASSAGVNRGNTEAFF.

This chain connects TRBV7-8 to TRBJ2-7; D possibly corresponds to TRBD2 (6 bases). The CDR3 has 15 amino acids. The ends were cut back, 1 base at V and 2 bases at J, with 12 bases in the middle. CDR1 is SGHVS, CDR2 FQNEAQ, per germline. In DNA, the CDR3 is TGTGCCAGCAGCTTAGAGGGGACTCAGACCTACGAGCAGTACTTC. Its protein is CASSLEGTQTYEQYF.

The rearrangement uses TRBV27 and TRBJ2-3; 10 bases align to TRBD2. The V gene's germline CDR1 is MNHEY and CDR2 SMNVEV (reference sequence). The ends lost 9 bases at V and 3 bases at J; junction bases unmatched: 3. CDR3 length: 13 amino acids. The CDR3 coding sequence is TGTGCCAGAGCGGGGGGGCGGACAGATACGCAGTATTTT. Amino acid sequence: CARAGGRTDTQYF.

The chain links TRBV9 to TRBJ1-1, with 8 bases matching TRBD1. The junction had 2 bases not matched to a gene; V was cut back by 3 bases and J by 1 base. The V gene's germline CDR1 is SGDLS and CDR2 YYNGEE. This CDR3 has 14 amino acids. CDR3 in amino acids: CASSADRENTEAFF. The CDR3 coding sequence is TGTGCCAGCAGCGCGGACAGGGAGAACACTGAAGCTTTCTTT.

This clonotype was found a few times. The genes are TRBV24-1 and TRBJ2-1; D not resolved. There are 14 residues in the CDR3. Per germline, CDR1 KGHDR and CDR2 SFDVKD. V was shortened by 1 base and J by 3 bases, with 6 bases between the two germline ends. The CDR3 region has the DNA TGTGCCACCAGTGATTTCGTGGGCTACAATGAGCAGTTCTTC. Protein sequence: CATSDFVGYNEQFF.

This clonotype was seen a few times. The CDR3 DNA is TGTGCCAGCAGCCAAGCCGGACGAGGGCAGTACTTC. This gives the protein CASSQAGRGQYF. The chain links TRBV14 to TRBJ2-7; D unclear. Germline CDR1 reads SGHDN; CDR2 reads FVKESK. The V and J ends lost 1 base and 9 bases respectively, with 10 bases between them. The CDR3 is 12 amino acids.

CDR3 coding DNA: TGCGCCAGCAGCCAAGTGAAGGGAAAAACAGGCACTGAAGCTTTCTTT. It translates to CASSQVKGKTGTEAFF. V usage is TRBV4-1 and J usage is TRBJ1-1; possible D gene TRBD1, 5 bases. V dropped 1 base and J dropped 4 bases, with 16 bases sitting between them. CDR1 is MGHRA, CDR2 YSYEKL, per germline. The CDR3 loop spans 16 amino acids.

This clonotype appeared a few times. The gene calls are TRBV12-3 or TRBV12-4 and TRBJ2-1; 14 bases fit TRBD2. This CDR3 is 16 amino acids long. Germline trimming cut 5 bases from V and 9 bases from J; bases unmatched to any gene: 9. This chain's CDR3 is CASSSTGTSGSAEQFF. As DNA, the CDR3 is TGTGCCAGCAGTAGTACCGGGACTAGCGGGAGCGCTGAGCAGTTCTTC.

This clonotype was found a few times. The V and J genes are TRBV9 and TRBJ2-7; unclear D gene. CDR1 is SGDLS and CDR2 is YYNGEE in the germline V gene. The CDR3 totals 14 residues. Trimming stripped 4 bases from V and 3 bases from J, with 14 bases between. The CDR3 loop is CASSPQPKDYEQYF. CDR3 coding DNA: TGTGCCAGCAGCCCTCAACCCAAGGACTACGAGCAGTACTTC.

This clonotype was observed at least ten times. This chain uses TRBV30 with TRBJ1-5; D uncertain. In germline, CDR1 is GTSNPN, CDR2 SVGIG (reference sequence). Trimming took off 0 bases at V and 4 bases at J, with 7 bases between the two ends. CDR3 length: 13 residues. The CDR3 protein is CAWSVGRNQPQHF. Here the CDR3 DNA reads TGTGCCTGGAGTGTGGGCAGGAATCAGCCCCAGCATTTT.

The rearrangement uses TRBV12-3 or TRBV12-4 and TRBJ2-7; no reliable D call. The CDR3 has 15 amino acids. V was clipped by 4 bases and J by 0 bases, with 13 bases between them. The DNA for the CDR3 is TGTGCCAGCAGTTGGTTAGGACGGCACTCCTACGAGCAGTACTTC. It yields the protein CASSWLGRHSYEQYF.

This clonotype was detected only a few times. The V and J genes are TRBV7-9 and TRBJ2-5, with D uncertain. The CDR3 loop spans 16 amino acids. Germline V CDR1 and CDR2: SEHNR, FQNEAQ (reference sequence). The V end lost 2 bases, the J end lost 4 bases, and 17 bases lay between the germline ends. CDR3 sequence reads: CASSLPGRSAIETQYF. CDR3 DNA sequence: TGTGCCAGCAGCTTACCCGGTAGGAGTGCGATAGAGACCCAGTACTTC.

This clonotype appeared a few times. The CDR3 loop reads CSARDKGQTNTGELFF. The CDR3 region has the DNA TGCAGTGCTAGAGATAAAGGACAAACTAACACCGGGGAGCTGTTTTTT. This rearrangement joins TRBV20-1 to TRBJ2-2; D may be TRBD1 (5 bases). Trimming removed 0 bases from V and 2 bases from J, with 13 bases in between. Per the germline V gene, CDR1 is DFQATT and CDR2 is SNEGSKA (reference sequence). The CDR3 runs to 16 residues.

In its sample, this clonotype was seen a few times. The chain joins TRBV3-1 to TRBJ2-1; 7 bases align to TRBD2. After removal of 0 bases from V and 2 bases from J, the junction contained 1 base not matched to a gene. This CDR3 is built from 15 residues. CDR1 and CDR2 from the germline V gene are LGHDT and YNNKEL (reference sequence). CDR3 coding DNA: TGTGCCAGCAGCCAAGAAGGGAGGGCCTACAATGAGCAGTTCTTC. Protein: CASSQEGRAYNEQFF.

This clonotype was picked up a small number of times. The V gene is TRBV7-9, the J gene TRBJ2-3; 8 nucleotides match TRBD2. The CDR3 has 15 amino acids. After removal of 2 bases from V and 2 bases from J, the junction contained 3 bases not matched to a gene. Germline V CDR1 and CDR2: SEHNR, FQNEAQ (reference sequence). The CDR3 DNA reads TGTGCCAGCAGCTTAAAACTAGCGGTCACAGATACGCAGTATTTT. It encodes CASSLKLAVTDTQYF.

V is TRBV20-1 and J is TRBJ1-1; D is unresolved. Trimming stripped 1 base from V and 1 base from J, with 10 bases between. Per the germline V gene, CDR1 is DFQATT and CDR2 is SNEGSKA (reference sequence). This CDR3 is built from 14 residues. DNA for the CDR3: TGCAGTGCTAGAGTAGGGTCGGCGAACACTGAAGCTTTCTTT. Protein: CSARVGSANTEAFF.

This clonotype came up many times. The chain uses TRBV7-3 and TRBJ2-6; the D is unclear. V was trimmed by 4 bases and J by 4 bases, leaving 11 bases between them. Germline assignment: CDR1 SGHTA and CDR2 FQGTGA. The CDR3 has 15 amino acids. Here the CDR3 DNA reads TGTGCCAGCAGCTCTCAGTTATCCGGGGCCAACGTCCTGACTTTC. Protein product: CASSSQLSGANVLTF.